This T cell receptor (beta chain) was captured by sequencing in a study of control samples from healthy donors and cancer patients. The assay was immunoSEQ multiplex PCR, and TCRdb's table has in-frame clones only and misses some. The sample has 100,000 to 150,000 clones; 90% to 95% are singletons. This clone was seen only once. This CDR3 contains 16 residues. Germline assignment: CDR1 MNHEY and CDR2 SMNVEV (reference sequence). Trimming at V came to 7 bases and at J to 0 bases, leaving 12 bases not matched to a gene. This chain links TRBV27 with TRBJ2-7, with 7 bases lining up with TRBD1. Specimen: blood. This receptor was obtained from a woman aged 18-29 years in good health. For the CDR3, the DNA is TGTGCCAGCATCAATCCAAGGACAGGCGACTCCTACGAGCAGTACTTC. Translation gives CASINPRTGDSYEQYF.